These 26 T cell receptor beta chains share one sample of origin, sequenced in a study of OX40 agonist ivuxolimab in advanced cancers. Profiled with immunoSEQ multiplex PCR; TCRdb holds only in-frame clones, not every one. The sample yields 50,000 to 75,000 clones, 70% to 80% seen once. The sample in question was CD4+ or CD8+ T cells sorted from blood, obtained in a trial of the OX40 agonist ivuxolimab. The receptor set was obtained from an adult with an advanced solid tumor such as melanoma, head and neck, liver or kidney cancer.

CDR3 coding DNA: TGTGCCAGCAGTTACATGGGGACTGAAGCTTTCTTT. Translated, it gives CASSYMGTEAFF. The chain recombines TRBV6-5 with TRBJ1-1, with no clear D. The ends were cut back, 2 bases at V and 5 bases at J, with 6 bases in the middle. Germline V gene lookup returns CDR1 MNHEY and CDR2 SVGAGI. The CDR3 covers 12 residues.

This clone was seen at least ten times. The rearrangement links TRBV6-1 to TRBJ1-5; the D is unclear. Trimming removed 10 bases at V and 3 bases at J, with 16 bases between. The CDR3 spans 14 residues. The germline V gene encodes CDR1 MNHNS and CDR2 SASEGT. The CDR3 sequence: CATILGGNNQPQHF. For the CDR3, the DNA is TGTGCCACCATCCTAGGAGGCAACAATCAGCCCCAGCATTTT.

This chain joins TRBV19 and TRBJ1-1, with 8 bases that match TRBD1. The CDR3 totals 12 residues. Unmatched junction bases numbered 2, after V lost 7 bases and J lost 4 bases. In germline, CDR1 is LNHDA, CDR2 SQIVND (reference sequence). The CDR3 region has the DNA TGTGCCAGTACAGACAGGGGCACTGAAGCTTTCTTT. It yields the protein CASTDRGTEAFF.

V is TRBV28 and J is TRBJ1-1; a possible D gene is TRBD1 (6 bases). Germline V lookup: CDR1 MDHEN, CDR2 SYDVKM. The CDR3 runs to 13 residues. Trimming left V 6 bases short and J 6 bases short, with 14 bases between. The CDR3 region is CASSFPGDPEAFF. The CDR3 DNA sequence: TGTGCCAGCAGCTTTCCAGGGGACCCTGAAGCTTTCTTT.

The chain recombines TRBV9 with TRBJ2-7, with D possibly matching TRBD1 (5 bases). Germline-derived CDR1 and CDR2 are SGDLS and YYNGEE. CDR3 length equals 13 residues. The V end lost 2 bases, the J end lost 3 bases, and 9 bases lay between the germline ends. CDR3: CASSVDSGYEQYF. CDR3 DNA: TGTGCCAGCAGCGTCGACAGTGGCTACGAGCAGTACTTC.

CDR3 amino acids: CASSLIAGSDSEQFF. Here the CDR3 DNA reads TGTGCCAGCAGCTTAATAGCGGGAAGCGACTCTGAGCAGTTCTTC. This sequence joins TRBV7-3 and TRBJ2-1, with TRBD2 identical over 8 bases. Germline values: CDR1 SGHTA, CDR2 FQGTGA. The CDR3 extends over 15 amino acids. With V trimmed by 1 base and J by 9 bases, 8 bases remained unmatched.

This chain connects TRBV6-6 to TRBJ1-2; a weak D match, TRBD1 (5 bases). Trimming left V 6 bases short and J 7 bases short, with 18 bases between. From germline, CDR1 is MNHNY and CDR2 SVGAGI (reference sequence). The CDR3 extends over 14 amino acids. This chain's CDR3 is CASSRRGHSLGYTF. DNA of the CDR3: TGTGCCAGCAGCAGAAGAGGACATAGCCTTGGCTACACCTTC.

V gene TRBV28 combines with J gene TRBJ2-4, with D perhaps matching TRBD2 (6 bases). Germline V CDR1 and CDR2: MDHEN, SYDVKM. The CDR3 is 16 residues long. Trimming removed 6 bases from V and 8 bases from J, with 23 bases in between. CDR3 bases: TGTGCCAGCAGCGCGATAGGGACCTCCTGGGGGGACATTCAGTACTTC. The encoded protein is CASSAIGTSWGDIQYF.

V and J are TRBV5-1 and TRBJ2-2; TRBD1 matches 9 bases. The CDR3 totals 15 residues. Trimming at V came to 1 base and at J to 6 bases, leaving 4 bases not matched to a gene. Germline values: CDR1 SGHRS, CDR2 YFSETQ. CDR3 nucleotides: TGCGCCAGCAGCTTGAGACAGGGGGATTCCGGGGAGCTGTTTTTT. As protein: CASSLRQGDSGELFF.

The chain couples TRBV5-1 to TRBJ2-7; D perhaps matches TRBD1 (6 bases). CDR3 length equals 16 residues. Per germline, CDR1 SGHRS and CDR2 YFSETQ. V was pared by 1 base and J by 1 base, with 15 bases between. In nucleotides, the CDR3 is TGCGCCAGCAGCTTGACCCTGGACAGTCTTTCCTACGAGCAGTACTTC. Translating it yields CASSLTLDSLSYEQYF. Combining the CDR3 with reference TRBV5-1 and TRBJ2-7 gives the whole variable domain KAGVTQTPRYLIKTRGQQVTLSCSPISGHRSVSWYQQTPGQGLQFLFEYFSETQRNKGNFPGRFSGRQFSNSRSEMNVSTLELGDSALYLCASSLTLDSLSYEQYFGPGTRLTVT.

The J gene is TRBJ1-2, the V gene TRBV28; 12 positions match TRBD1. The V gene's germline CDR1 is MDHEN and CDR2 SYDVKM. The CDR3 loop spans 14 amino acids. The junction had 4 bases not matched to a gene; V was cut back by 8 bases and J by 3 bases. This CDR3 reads CASAGTGGDYGYTF. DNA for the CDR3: TGTGCCAGCGCCGGGACAGGGGGCGACTATGGCTACACCTTC.

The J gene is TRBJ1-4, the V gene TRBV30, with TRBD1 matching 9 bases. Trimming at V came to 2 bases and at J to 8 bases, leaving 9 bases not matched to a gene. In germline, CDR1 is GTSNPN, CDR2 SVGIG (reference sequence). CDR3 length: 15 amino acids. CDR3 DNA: TGTGCCTGGAGTAGGGGACAGGGAATTTGGGAAAAACTGTTTTTT. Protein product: CAWSRGQGIWEKLFF.

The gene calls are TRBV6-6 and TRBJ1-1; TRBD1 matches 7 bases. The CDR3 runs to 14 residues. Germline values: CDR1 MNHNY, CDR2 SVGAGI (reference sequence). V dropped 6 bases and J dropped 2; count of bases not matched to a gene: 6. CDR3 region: CASSAQGLNTEAFF. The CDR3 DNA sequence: TGTGCCAGCAGCGCACAGGGGCTTAACACTGAAGCTTTCTTT.

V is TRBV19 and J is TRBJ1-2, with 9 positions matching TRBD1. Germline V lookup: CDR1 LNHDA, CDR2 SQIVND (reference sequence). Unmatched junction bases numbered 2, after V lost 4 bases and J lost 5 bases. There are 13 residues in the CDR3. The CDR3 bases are TGTGCCAGTAGTAGGGACAGGGATTATGGCTACACCTTC. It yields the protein CASSRDRDYGYTF.

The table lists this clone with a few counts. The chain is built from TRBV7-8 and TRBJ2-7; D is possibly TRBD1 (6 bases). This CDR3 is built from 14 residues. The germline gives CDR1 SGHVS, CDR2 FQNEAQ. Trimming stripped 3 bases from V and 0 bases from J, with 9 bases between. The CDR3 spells CASSFDRNSYEQYF. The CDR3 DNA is TGTGCCAGCAGCTTCGACAGGAACTCCTACGAGCAGTACTTC.

The CDR3 here is CASSEYGGSNQPQHF. The CDR3 nucleotides read TGTGCCAGCAGTGAATACGGGGGTAGCAATCAGCCCCAGCATTTT. This chain connects TRBV6-1 to TRBJ1-5; D perhaps matches TRBD1 (5 bases). Per germline, CDR1 MNHNS and CDR2 SASEGT. This CDR3 is built from 15 residues. The V and J ends lost 2 bases and 0 bases respectively, with 8 bases between them.

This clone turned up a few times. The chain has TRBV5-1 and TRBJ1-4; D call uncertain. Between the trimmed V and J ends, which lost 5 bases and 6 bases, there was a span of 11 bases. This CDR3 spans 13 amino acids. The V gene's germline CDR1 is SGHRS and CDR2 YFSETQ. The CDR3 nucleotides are TGCGCCAGCAGGGATAAGGCAGATGAAAAACTGTTTTTT. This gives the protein CASRDKADEKLFF.

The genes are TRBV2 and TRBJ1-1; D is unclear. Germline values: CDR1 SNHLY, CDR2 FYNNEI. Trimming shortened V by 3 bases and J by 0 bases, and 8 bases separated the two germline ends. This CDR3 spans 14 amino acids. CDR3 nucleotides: TGTGCCAGCAGTGAGGTGGGGATGAACACTGAAGCTTTCTTT. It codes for CASSEVGMNTEAFF.

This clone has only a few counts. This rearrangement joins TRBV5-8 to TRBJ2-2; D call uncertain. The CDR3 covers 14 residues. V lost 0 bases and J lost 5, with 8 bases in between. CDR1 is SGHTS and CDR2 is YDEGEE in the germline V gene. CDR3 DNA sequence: TGTGCCAGCAGCTTGGGACAACGGACCGGGGAGCTGTTTTTT. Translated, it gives CASSLGQRTGELFF. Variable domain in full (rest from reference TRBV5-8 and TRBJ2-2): EAGVTQSPTHLIKTRGQQATLRCSPISGHTSVYWYQQALGLGLQFLLWYDEGEERNRGNFPPRFSGRQFPNYSSELNVNALELEDSALYLCASSLGQRTGELFFGEGSRLTVL.

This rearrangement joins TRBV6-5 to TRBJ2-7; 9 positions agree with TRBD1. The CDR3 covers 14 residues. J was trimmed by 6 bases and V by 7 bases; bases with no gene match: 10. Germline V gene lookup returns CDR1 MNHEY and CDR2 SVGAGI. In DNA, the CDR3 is TGTGCCAGCACGAGCCGGGACAGGGACCCCGAGCAGTACTTC. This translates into CASTSRDRDPEQYF.

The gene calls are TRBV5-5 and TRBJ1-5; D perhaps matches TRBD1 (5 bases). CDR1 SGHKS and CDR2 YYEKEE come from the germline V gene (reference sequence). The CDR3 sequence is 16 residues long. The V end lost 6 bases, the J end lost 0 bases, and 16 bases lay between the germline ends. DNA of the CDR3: TGTGCCAGCACCCCAGACAGCTCCTATAGCAATCAGCCCCAGCATTTT. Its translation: CASTPDSSYSNQPQHF.

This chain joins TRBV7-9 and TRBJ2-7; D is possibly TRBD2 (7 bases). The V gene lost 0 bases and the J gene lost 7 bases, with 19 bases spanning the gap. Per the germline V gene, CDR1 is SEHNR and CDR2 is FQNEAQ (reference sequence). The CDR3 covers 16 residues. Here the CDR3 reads CASSLAQGGGHGEQYF. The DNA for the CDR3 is TGTGCCAGCAGCTTAGCCCAAGGGGGGGGGCACGGGGAGCAGTACTTC.

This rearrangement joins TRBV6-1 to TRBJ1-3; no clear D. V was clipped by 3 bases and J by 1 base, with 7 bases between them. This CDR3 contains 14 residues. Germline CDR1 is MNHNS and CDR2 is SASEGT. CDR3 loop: CASSETPSGNTIYF. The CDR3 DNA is TGTGCCAGCAGTGAGACACCTTCTGGAAACACCATATATTTT.

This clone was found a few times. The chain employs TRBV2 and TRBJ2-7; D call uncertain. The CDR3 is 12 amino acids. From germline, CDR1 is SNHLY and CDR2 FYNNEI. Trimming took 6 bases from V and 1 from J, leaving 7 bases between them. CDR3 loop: CASRPASYEQYF. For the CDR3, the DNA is TGTGCCAGCAGACCGGCGTCCTACGAGCAGTACTTC.

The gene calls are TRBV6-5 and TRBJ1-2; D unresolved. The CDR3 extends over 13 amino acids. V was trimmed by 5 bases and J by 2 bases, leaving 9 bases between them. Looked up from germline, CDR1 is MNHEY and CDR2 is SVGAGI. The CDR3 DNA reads TGTGCCAGCAGTCAACACCAAAACTATGGCTACACCTTC. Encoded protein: CASSQHQNYGYTF.

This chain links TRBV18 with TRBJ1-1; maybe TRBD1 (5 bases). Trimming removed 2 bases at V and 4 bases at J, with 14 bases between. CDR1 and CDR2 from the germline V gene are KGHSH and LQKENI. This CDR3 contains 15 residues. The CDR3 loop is CASSPGAALPTEAFF. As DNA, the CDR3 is TGTGCCAGCTCACCAGGGGCAGCCCTCCCCACTGAAGCTTTCTTT.